Below, 6 T cell receptor beta chains from the same sample are listed, as sequenced in a study of T cell changes during pregnancy in multiple sclerosis. Data came from immunoSEQ multiplex PCR; TCRdb stores just in-frame clones and leaves some out. Of 58,000 or so clones listed, about nine tenths are singletons. The source was CD4+ T cells from peripheral blood mononuclear cells, collected in the third trimester of pregnancy. All receptors come from a female donor with multiple sclerosis, enrolled in a pregnancy study.

The V and J genes are TRBV5-1 and TRBJ1-1; 7 bases match TRBD1. This CDR3 has 15 residues. The ends lost 1 base at V and 1 base at J; junction bases unmatched: 4. Germline assignment: CDR1 SGHRS and CDR2 YFSETQ. The CDR3 is CASSLSGGSNTEAFF. The CDR3 bases are TGCGCCAGCAGCTTGTCAGGGGGTTCGAACACTGAAGCTTTCTTT.

V is TRBV13 and J is TRBJ1-1, with no clear D. With 6 bases removed from V and 0 bases from J, the gap between germline ends came to 11 bases. The V gene's germline CDR1 is PRHDT and CDR2 FYEKMQ (reference sequence). CDR3 length: 14 amino acids. CDR3 bases: TGTGCCAGCAGTTTTAGAGGAGTGAACACTGAAGCTTTCTTT. This sequence encodes CASSFRGVNTEAFF.

The chain carries TRBV5-1 and TRBJ1-2; D gene ambiguous. Germline-derived CDR1 and CDR2 are SGHRS and YFSETQ. The V gene lost 4 bases and the J gene lost 0 bases, with 7 bases spanning the gap. The CDR3 runs 13 residues. DNA for the CDR3: TGCGCCAGCAGCCATGTAGCTAACTATGGCTACACCTTC. Its translation is CASSHVANYGYTF.

This clone was counted between two and nine times. The J gene is TRBJ2-7, the V gene TRBV11-2; D is possibly TRBD1 (6 bases). Germline lookup yields CDR1 SGHAT and CDR2 FQNNGV. This CDR3 region has 13 residues. V lost 7 bases and J 5 bases, leaving 15 bases between the germline ends. CDR3 in DNA: TGTGCCAGCAAAATATACAGGGTTGACGAGCAGTACTTC. This codes for CASKIYRVDEQYF.

The J gene is TRBJ1-6, the V gene TRBV7-2; D gene ambiguous. The CDR3 sequence is 13 residues long. Trimming left V 2 bases short and J 9 bases short, with 8 bases between. CDR1 is SGHTA, CDR2 FQGNSA, per germline. CDR3 DNA sequence: TGTGCCAGCAGCTTAATACTTCTTTCACCCCTCCACTTT. Translation: CASSLILLSPLHF.

The chain has TRBV18 and TRBJ2-7; possibly TRBD2 for D (6 bases). CDR1 is KGHSH and CDR2 is LQKENI in the germline V gene. The CDR3 has 15 amino acids. V was pared by 3 bases and J by 0 bases, with 12 bases between. The CDR3 spells CASSPLGGNSYEQYF. DNA for the CDR3: TGTGCCAGCTCACCCCTCGGGGGAAACTCCTACGAGCAGTACTTC.